A single sample is the source of the 25 T cell receptor beta chains below, sequenced in a study of blood T cell repertoires in COVID-19. Assay used: immunoSEQ multiplex PCR; TCRdb lists only in-frame clones, some missing. The sample consists of about 220,000 clones, about 83% of them appearing once. Sequenced input: PBMCs or T cells enriched from blood (not recorded which). The origin of the receptors is a woman aged 50 to 60 who had been exposed to COVID-19.

The genes are TRBV27 and TRBJ1-5; D unresolved. The ends were cut back, 5 bases at V and 3 bases at J, with 11 bases in the middle. In germline, CDR1 is MNHEY, CDR2 SMNVEV (reference sequence). The CDR3 sequence is 14 residues long. This CDR3 is CASSPLQYNQPQHF. In DNA form, the CDR3 reads TGTGCCAGCAGTCCCCTCCAGTACAATCAGCCCCAGCATTTT.

The chain combines TRBV7-2 with TRBJ2-5, with TRBD2 identical over 11 bases. Trimming took 4 bases from V and 4 from J; bases not matched to a gene: 2. CDR1 SGHTA and CDR2 FQGNSA come from the germline V gene. This CDR3 is built from 14 residues. The CDR3 is CASSSGTSGETQYF. CDR3 DNA: TGTGCCAGCAGCTCCGGGACTAGCGGAGAGACCCAGTACTTC.

The chain uses TRBV11-2 and TRBJ2-7; TRBD2 aligns across 7 bases. V dropped 1 base and J dropped 2; count of bases not matched to a gene: 5. The CDR3 has 15 residues. The germline CDR1 and CDR2 sequences are SGHAT and FQNNGV. CDR3 sequence (DNA): TGTGCCAGCAGCTTAGTGGGGGGGGATGCCTACGAGCAGTACTTC. Its protein is CASSLVGGDAYEQYF.

This clone was seen a handful of times. This sequence joins TRBV28 and TRBJ1-1, with TRBD1 matching 11 bases. The germline V gene has CDR1 MDHEN and CDR2 SYDVKM. The CDR3 contains 14 residues. The V segment lost 10 bases and the J segment 11 bases; nucleotides outside the gene matches: 15. This CDR3 is CATRPGQGGSQAFF. CDR3 nucleotides: TGTGCCACCCGTCCGGGACAGGGGGGTTCCCAGGCTTTCTTT.

V is TRBV16 and J is TRBJ1-1; D not resolved. Germline values: CDR1 KGHSY, CDR2 FQNENV. The CDR3 contains 13 residues. V dropped 1 base and J dropped 3 bases, with 6 bases sitting between them. The CDR3 here is CASSQFSDTEAFF. DNA for the CDR3: TGTGCCAGCAGCCAATTTTCCGACACTGAAGCTTTCTTT.

The CDR3 DNA reads as TGTGCCAGTGTGGACAGGGGCACTGAAGCTTTCTTT. Residues: CASVDRGTEAFF. The rearrangement joins TRBV19 to TRBJ1-1; 9 bases map to TRBD1. The CDR3 runs to 12 residues. Germline-derived CDR1 and CDR2 are LNHDA and SQIVND (reference sequence). Trimming took 8 bases from V and 4 from J; bases not matched to a gene: 2.

The count of this clone is one. V gene TRBV18 combines with J gene TRBJ2-7; D remains ambiguous. CDR3 length: 17 amino acids. Germline loops: CDR1 KGHSH, CDR2 LQKENI. Trimming shortened V by 2 bases and J by 3 bases, and 20 bases separated the two germline ends. The CDR3 loop reads CASSPVLTPGFNYEQYF. The CDR3 nucleotides are TGTGCCAGCTCACCAGTTCTAACCCCCGGGTTTAACTACGAGCAGTACTTC.

The chain recombines TRBV2 with TRBJ1-1; 10 positions match TRBD1. Unmatched junction bases numbered 8, after V lost 7 bases and J lost 0 bases. The CDR3 runs 16 residues. CDR1 and CDR2 from the germline V gene are SNHLY and FYNNEI. CDR3 sequence (DNA): TGTGCCAGCATAACCGAGGACAGGGGGTTGAACACTGAAGCTTTCTTT. It specifies CASITEDRGLNTEAFF.

The J gene is TRBJ1-3, the V gene TRBV12-3 or TRBV12-4; the match to TRBD1 covers 8 bases. With 7 bases clipped from V and 8 bases from J, the junction kept 7 bases outside the gene matches. The CDR3 extends over 13 amino acids. The CDR3 DNA follows: TGTGCCAGCAAAAGTACAGGGGGGTACACCATATATTTT. Translation gives CASKSTGGYTIYF.

CDR3 loop: CASSLTFSLAGLNEQFF. In nucleotides, the CDR3 is TGTGCCAGCAGCTTAACGTTTTCCCTAGCGGGGTTAAATGAGCAGTTCTTC. V and J are TRBV7-3 and TRBJ2-1; 9 bases line up with TRBD2. The germline CDR1 and CDR2 sequences are SGHTA and FQGTGA. This CDR3 comprises 17 residues. V lost 0 bases, J lost 7 bases, and 10 bases stayed unmatched.

The chain recombines TRBV6-2 or TRBV6-3 with TRBJ1-1; 7 nucleotides match TRBD1. The length of the CDR3 is 13 residues. CDR1 and CDR2 from the germline V gene are MNHEY and SVGEGT. V was pared by 2 bases and J by 11 bases, with 8 bases of the junction left unmatched. In nucleotides, the CDR3 is TGTGCCAGCAGTTACGAACAGGGGCTGCTGGCTTTCTTT. This codes for CASSYEQGLLAFF.

This chain connects TRBV5-1 to TRBJ1-1; no clear D. V lost 4 bases and J lost 0, with 4 bases in between. The CDR3 totals 12 residues. Germline V gives CDR1 SGHRS, CDR2 YFSETQ. The CDR3 loop is CASSVLNTEAFF. CDR3 DNA: TGCGCCAGCAGCGTCTTGAACACTGAAGCTTTCTTT.

This sequence joins TRBV7-6 and TRBJ1-5; weak D call: TRBD1 (5 bases). V dropped 4 bases and J dropped 7 bases, with 14 bases sitting between them. This CDR3 comprises 14 residues. The germline CDR1 and CDR2 sequences are SGHVS and FNYEAQ. The CDR3 spells CASSSAGPGQPQHF. CDR3 bases: TGTGCCAGCAGCTCTGCGGGACCCGGACAGCCCCAGCATTTT.

The rearrangement links TRBV19 to TRBJ1-5; D is uncertain. The CDR3 spans 15 residues. In germline, CDR1 is LNHDA, CDR2 SQIVND (reference sequence). The V end was cut by 1 base, the J end by 3 bases, with 10 bases between. The CDR3: CASSIVVNPNQPQHF. CDR3 nucleotides: TGTGCCAGTAGTATAGTAGTGAACCCCAATCAGCCCCAGCATTTT.

This clone turned up a few times. The chain recombines TRBV25-1 with TRBJ2-2, with TRBD2 as a possible D gene (5 bases). CDR1 and CDR2 (germline): MGHDK, SYGVNS. Trimming cost V 4 bases and J 7 bases, with 19 bases left between them. The CDR3 covers 16 residues. The CDR3 DNA is TGTGCCAGCAGTGGTACACAGCGGACCCCCGGCGGGGAGCTGTTTTTT. It translates to CASSGTQRTPGGELFF.

Written as DNA, the CDR3 is TGTGCCAGCAGCCTAAACAGGGCCGTTATGAACACTGAAGCTTTCTTT. It yields the protein CASSLNRAVMNTEAFF. The gene calls are TRBV3-1 (or the pseudogene TRBV3-2) and TRBJ1-1, with D possibly matching TRBD1 (6 bases). The length of the CDR3 is 16 residues. Germline V gives CDR1 LGHDT, CDR2 YNNKEL (reference sequence). The V end lost 4 bases, the J end lost 0 bases, and 15 bases lay between the germline ends.

The V gene is TRBV6-6, the J gene TRBJ2-7; 10 bases match TRBD1. The CDR3 loop spans 15 amino acids. With 5 bases clipped from V and 4 bases from J, the junction kept 8 bases outside the gene matches. Germline V gene sequence: CDR1 MNHNY, CDR2 SVGAGI (reference sequence). The CDR3 bases are TGTGCCAGCAGTCAAGGAGGACAGGGGGGATACGAGCAGTACTTC. Protein product: CASSQGGQGGYEQYF.

The rearrangement joins TRBV7-2 to TRBJ1-4; D ambiguous. CDR1 and CDR2 (germline): SGHTA, FQGNSA. There are 13 residues in the CDR3. V lost 4 bases and J 3 bases, leaving 6 bases between the germline ends. CDR3: CASSSGPNEKLFF. Written as DNA, the CDR3 is TGTGCCAGCAGCTCAGGTCCTAATGAAAAACTGTTTTTT.

The chain has TRBV6-4 and TRBJ1-2, with 9 bases identical to TRBD1. In germline, CDR1 is MRHNA, CDR2 SNTAGT. The CDR3 covers 14 residues. The V segment lost 6 bases and the J segment 2 bases; nucleotides outside the gene matches: 4. As DNA, the CDR3 is TGTGCCAGCAGCCCGGGACAGGGAAACTATGGCTACACCTTC. Amino acids: CASSPGQGNYGYTF.

This rearrangement joins TRBV11-2 to TRBJ1-2, with TRBD1 identical over 8 bases. V was clipped by 3 bases and J by 7 bases; unmatched bases: 4. Germline loops: CDR1 SGHAT, CDR2 FQNNGV. The CDR3 loop spans 13 amino acids. This CDR3 reads CASSFSTGGGYTF. The DNA for the CDR3 is TGTGCCAGCAGCTTTTCCACAGGGGGTGGCTACACCTTC.

This clone was picked up one time. The chain has TRBV19 and TRBJ1-5; TRBD1 aligns across 10 bases. The germline V gene encodes CDR1 LNHDA and CDR2 SQIVND (reference sequence). The CDR3 length is 18 residues. After removal of 2 bases from V and 1 base from J, the junction contained 8 bases not matched to a gene. The CDR3 spells CASSIHPRQGASNQPQHF. CDR3 in DNA: TGTGCCAGTAGTATACATCCTCGACAGGGGGCGAGCAATCAGCCCCAGCATTTT.

The chain recombines TRBV5-4 with TRBJ2-5, with 8 bases aligning to TRBD2. V lost 0 bases to trimming and J lost 5 bases; unmatched junction nucleotides: 9. The length of the CDR3 is 16 residues. Germline V gives CDR1 SGHNT, CDR2 YYREEE (reference sequence). In nucleotides, the CDR3 is TGTGCCAGCAGCTTGGTGTCGGGGGGGCCGTGGGAGACCCAGTACTTC. Its protein is CASSLVSGGPWETQYF.

This clone was observed a few times. The V and J genes are TRBV7-9 and TRBJ1-4; 8 nucleotides line up with TRBD1. This CDR3 has 17 residues. Germline CDR1 SEHNR, CDR2 FQNEAQ (reference sequence). Trimming took 5 bases from V and 8 from J; bases not matched to a gene: 16. Here the CDR3 DNA reads TGTGCCAGCAGCGACTCGACTTCAGGGGGCGCGAGGGAAAAACTGTTTTTT. It yields the protein CASSDSTSGGAREKLFF.

J is TRBJ2-7 and V is TRBV2; D is possibly TRBD2 (6 bases). This CDR3 has 15 amino acids. Germline values: CDR1 SNHLY, CDR2 FYNNEI. Trimming cost V 2 bases and J 4 bases, with 15 bases left between them. The CDR3 DNA reads as TGTGCCAGCAGTGAACTAGGTACAGGACTATACGAGCAGTACTTC. It translates to CASSELGTGLYEQYF.

The CDR3 coding sequence is TGTGCCAGCAGTAGGCCAGGGGGGAGTAATTCACCCCTCCACTTT. This sequence encodes CASSRPGGSNSPLHF. The rearrangement uses TRBV6-2 or TRBV6-3 and TRBJ1-6; 7 nucleotides align to TRBD1. Unmatched junction bases numbered 7, after V lost 5 bases and J lost 6 bases. Looked up from germline, CDR1 is MNHEY and CDR2 is SVGEGT. CDR3 length equals 15 residues.